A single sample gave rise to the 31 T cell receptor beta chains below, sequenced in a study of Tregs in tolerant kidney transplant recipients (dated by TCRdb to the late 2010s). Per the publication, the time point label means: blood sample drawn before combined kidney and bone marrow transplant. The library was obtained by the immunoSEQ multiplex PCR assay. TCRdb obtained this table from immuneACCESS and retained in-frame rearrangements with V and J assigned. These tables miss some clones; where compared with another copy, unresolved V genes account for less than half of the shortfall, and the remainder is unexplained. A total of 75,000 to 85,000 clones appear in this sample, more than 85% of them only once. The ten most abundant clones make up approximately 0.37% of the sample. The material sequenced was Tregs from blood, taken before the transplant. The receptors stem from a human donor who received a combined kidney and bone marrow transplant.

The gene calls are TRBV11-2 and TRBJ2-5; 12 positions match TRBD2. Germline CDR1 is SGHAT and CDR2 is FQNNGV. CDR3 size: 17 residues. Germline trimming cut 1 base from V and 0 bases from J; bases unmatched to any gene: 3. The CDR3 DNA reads TGTGCCAGCAGCTTAGGGACTAGCGGGGCTTACCAAGAGACCCAGTACTTC. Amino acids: CASSLGTSGAYQETQYF.

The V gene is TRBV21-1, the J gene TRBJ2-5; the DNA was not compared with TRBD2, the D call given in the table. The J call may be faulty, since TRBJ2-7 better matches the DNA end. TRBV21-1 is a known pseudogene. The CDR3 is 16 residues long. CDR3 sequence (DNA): TGTGCCAGCAGCAAAGAACCGCGGGAGCTGTCCTACGAGCAGTACTTC. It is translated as CASSKEPRELSYEQYF.

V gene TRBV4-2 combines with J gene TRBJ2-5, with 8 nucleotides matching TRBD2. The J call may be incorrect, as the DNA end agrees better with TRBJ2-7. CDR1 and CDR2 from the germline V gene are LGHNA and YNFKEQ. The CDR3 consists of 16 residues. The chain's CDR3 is CASSQPVAGKKYEQYF. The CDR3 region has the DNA TGTGCCAGCAGCCAACCGGTAGCGGGAAAAAAATACGAGCAGTACTTC.

The chain's CDR3 is CASSTNNYEQYF. In DNA, the CDR3 is TGTGCCAGTAGCACCAATAACTACGAGCAGTACTTC. This rearrangement joins TRBV19 to TRBJ2-7; no reliable D call. With 6 bases removed from V and 3 bases from J, the gap between germline ends came to 9 bases. CDR1 and CDR2 from the germline V gene are LNHDA and SQIVND (reference sequence). This CDR3 spans 12 amino acids.

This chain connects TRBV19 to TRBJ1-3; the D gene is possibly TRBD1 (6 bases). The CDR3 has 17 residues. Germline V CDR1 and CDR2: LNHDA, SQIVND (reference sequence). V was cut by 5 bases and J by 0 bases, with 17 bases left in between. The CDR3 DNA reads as TGTGCCAGTAGTGTCATTCAGGGGCCTACCTCTGGAAACACCATATATTTT. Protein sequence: CASSVIQGPTSGNTIYF.

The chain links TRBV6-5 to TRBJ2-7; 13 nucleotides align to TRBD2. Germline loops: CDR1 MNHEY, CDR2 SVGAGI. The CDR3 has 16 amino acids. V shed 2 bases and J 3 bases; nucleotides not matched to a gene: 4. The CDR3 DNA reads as TGTGCCAGCAGTTACCGGGGGACTAGCGGGAACTACGAGCAGTACTTC. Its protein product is CASSYRGTSGNYEQYF.

The CDR3 DNA reads TGTGCCAGCAGCCCCACGTCCGGGAGACCCTACAATGAGCAGTTCTTC. As protein: CASSPTSGRPYNEQFF. The chain joins TRBV21-1 to TRBJ2-1; TRBD2 is taken as the D call from the table, unchecked against the DNA. TRBV21-1 is noted as a pseudogene. The CDR3 length is 16 residues.

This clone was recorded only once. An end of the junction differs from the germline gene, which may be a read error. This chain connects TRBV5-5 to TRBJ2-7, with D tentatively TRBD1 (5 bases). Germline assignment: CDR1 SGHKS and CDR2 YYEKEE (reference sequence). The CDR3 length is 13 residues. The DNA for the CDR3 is TGTGCCAGCAGCCTCCCCCAGGGCGGCGAGGAGTACTTC. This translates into CASSLPQGGEEYF.

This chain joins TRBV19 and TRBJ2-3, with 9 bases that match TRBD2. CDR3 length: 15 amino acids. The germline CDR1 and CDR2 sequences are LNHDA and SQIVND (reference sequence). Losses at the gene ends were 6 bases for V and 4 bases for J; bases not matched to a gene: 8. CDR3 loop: CASSMGSGSADTQYF. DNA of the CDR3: TGTGCCAGTAGCATGGGTAGCGGGAGCGCAGATACGCAGTATTTT. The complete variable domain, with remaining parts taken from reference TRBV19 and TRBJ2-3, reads DGGITQSPKYLFRKEGQNVTLSCEQNLNHDAMYWYRQDPGQGLRLIYYSQIVNDFQKGDIAEGYSVSREKKESFPLTVTSAQKNPTAFYLCASSMGSGSADTQYFGPGTRLTVL.

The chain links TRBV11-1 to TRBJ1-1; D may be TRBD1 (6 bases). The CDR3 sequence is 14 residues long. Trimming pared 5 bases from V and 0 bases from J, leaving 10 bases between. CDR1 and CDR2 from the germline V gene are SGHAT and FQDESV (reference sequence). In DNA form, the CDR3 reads TGTGCCAGCAGCCCAAGACAGGTGAACACTGAAGCTTTCTTT. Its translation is CASSPRQVNTEAFF.

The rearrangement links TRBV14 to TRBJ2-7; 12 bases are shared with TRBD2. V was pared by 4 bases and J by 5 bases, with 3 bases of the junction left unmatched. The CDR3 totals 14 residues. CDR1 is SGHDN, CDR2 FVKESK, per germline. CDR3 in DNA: TGTGCCAGCAGCCGACTAGCGGGAGTTGACGAGCAGTACTTC. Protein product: CASSRLAGVDEQYF.

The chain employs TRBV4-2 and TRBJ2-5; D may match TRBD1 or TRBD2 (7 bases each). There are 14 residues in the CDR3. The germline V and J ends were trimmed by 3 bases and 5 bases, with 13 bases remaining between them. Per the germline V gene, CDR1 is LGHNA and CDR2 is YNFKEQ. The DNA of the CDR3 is TGTGCCAGCAGCCATCAGGGGGGAGGGGAGACCCAGTACTTC. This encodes CASSHQGGGETQYF.

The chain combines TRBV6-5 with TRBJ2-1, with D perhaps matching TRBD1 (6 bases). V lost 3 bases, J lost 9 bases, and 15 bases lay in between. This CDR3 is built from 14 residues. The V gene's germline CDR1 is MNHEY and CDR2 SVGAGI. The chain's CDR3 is CASSYGDTLGEQFF. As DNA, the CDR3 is TGTGCCAGCAGTTATGGGGACACCCTCGGTGAGCAGTTCTTC.

The CDR3 here is CAWTQGAQSGQPQHF. The DNA of the CDR3 is TGTGCCTGGACGCAGGGGGCGCAGTCCGGTCAGCCCCAGCATTTT. V gene TRBV30 combines with J gene TRBJ1-5; 8 bases align to TRBD1. The CDR3 sequence is 15 residues long. Per germline, CDR1 GTSNPN and CDR2 SVGIG (reference sequence). Germline trimming cut 4 bases from V and 6 bases from J; bases unmatched to any gene: 11.

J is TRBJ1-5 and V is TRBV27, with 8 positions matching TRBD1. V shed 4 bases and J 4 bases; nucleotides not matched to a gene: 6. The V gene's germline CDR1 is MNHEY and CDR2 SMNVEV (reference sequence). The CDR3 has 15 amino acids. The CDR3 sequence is CASSSAGGFNQPQHF. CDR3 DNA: TGTGCCAGCAGTTCCGCAGGGGGCTTTAATCAGCCCCAGCATTTT.

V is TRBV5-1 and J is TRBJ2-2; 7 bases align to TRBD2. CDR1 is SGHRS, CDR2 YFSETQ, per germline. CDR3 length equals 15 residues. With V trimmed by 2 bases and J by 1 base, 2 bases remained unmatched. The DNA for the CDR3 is TGCGCCAGCAGCTTTTTAGCGGGGAACACCGGGGAGCTGTTTTTT. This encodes CASSFLAGNTGELFF.

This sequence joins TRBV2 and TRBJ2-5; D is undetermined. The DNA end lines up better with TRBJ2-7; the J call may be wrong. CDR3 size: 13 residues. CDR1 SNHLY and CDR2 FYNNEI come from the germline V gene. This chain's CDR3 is CASRYPGPYEQYF. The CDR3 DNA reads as TGTGCCAGCAGATATCCGGGTCCCTACGAGCAGTACTTC.

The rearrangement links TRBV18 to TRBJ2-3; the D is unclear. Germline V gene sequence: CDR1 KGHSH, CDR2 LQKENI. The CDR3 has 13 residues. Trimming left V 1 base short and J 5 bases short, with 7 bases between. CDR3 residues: CASSPRARDTQYF. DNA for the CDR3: TGTGCCAGCTCACCACGGGCTCGAGATACGCAGTATTTT.

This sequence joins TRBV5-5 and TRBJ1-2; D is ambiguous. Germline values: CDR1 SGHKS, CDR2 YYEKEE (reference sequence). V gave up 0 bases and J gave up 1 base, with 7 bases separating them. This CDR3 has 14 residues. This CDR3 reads CASSLVGLNYGYTF. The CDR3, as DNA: TGTGCCAGCAGCTTGGTAGGTCTTAACTATGGCTACACCTTC.

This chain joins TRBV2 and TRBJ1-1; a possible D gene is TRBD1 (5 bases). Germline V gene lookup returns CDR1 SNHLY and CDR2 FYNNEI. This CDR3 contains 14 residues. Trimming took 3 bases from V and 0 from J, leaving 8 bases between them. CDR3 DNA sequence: TGTGCCAGCAGTGACAACAGGATGAACACTGAAGCTTTCTTT. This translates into CASSDNRMNTEAFF.

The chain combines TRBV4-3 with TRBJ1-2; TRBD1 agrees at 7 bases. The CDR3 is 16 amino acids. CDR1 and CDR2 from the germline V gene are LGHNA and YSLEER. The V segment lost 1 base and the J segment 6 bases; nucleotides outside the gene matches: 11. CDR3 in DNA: TGCGCCAGCAGCCAAGCCGGACAGGCGGCCACTGATGGCTACACCTTC. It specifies CASSQAGQAATDGYTF.

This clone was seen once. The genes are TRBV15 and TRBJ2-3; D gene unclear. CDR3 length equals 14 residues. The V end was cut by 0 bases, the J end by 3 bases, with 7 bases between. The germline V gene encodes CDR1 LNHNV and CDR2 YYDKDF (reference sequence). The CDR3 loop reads CATSRDLGTDTQYF. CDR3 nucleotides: TGTGCCACCAGCAGAGATTTGGGGACAGATACGCAGTATTTT.

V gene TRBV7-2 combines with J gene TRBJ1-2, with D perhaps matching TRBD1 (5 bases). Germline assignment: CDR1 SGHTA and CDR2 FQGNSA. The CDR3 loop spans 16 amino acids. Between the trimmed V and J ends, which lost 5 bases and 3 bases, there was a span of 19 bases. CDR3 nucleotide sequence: TGTGCCAGCAGCCAGAGGCTGGGGGTAGGCGACTATGGCTACACCTTC. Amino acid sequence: CASSQRLGVGDYGYTF.

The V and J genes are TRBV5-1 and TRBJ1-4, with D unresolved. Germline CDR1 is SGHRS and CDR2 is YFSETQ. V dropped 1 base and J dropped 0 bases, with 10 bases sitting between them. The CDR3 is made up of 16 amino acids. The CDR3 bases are TGCGCCAGCAGCTTGTGGAGTAGAGCAACTAATGAAAAACTGTTTTTT. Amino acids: CASSLWSRATNEKLFF.

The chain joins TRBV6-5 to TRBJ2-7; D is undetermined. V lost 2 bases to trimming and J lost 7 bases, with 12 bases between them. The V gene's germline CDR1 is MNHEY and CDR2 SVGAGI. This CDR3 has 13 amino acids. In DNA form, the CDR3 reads TGTGCCAGCAGTTACGACGGCGAAGGGGAGCAGTACTTC. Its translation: CASSYDGEGEQYF.

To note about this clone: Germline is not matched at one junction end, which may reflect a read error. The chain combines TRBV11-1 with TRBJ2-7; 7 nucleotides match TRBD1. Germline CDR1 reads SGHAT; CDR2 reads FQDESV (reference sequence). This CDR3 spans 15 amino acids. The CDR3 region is CASSTGAGIPYEQCF. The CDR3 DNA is TGTGCCAGCAGTACAGGGGCCGGGATCCCCTACGAGCAGTGCTTC. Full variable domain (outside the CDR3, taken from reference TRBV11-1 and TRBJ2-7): EAEVAQSPRYKITEKSQAVAFWCDPISGHATLYWYRQILGQGPELLVQFQDESVVDDSQLPKDRFSAERLKGVDSTLKIQPAELGDSAMYLCASSTGAGIPYEQCFGPGTRLTVT.

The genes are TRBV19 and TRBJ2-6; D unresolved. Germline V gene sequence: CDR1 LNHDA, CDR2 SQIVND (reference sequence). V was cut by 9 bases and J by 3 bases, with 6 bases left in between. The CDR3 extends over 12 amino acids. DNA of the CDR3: TGTGCCAGCCGACTTGGGGCCAACGTCCTGACTTTC. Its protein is CASRLGANVLTF.

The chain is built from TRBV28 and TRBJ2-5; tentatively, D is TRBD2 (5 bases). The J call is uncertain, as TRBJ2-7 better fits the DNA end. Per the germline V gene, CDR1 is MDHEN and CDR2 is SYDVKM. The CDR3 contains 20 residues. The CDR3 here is CASSLNPRGFVGMGSYEQYF. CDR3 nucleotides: TGTGCCAGCAGTTTGAACCCGAGAGGGTTCGTGGGAATGGGCTCCTACGAGCAGTACTTC.

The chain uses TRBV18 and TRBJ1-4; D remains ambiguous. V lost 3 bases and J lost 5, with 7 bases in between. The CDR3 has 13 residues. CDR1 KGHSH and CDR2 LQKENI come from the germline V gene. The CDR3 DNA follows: TGTGCCAGCTCACCGGGGTCGAATGAAAAACTGTTTTTT. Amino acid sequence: CASSPGSNEKLFF. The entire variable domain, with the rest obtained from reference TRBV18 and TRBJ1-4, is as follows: NAGVMQNPRHLVRRRGQEARLRCSPMKGHSHVYWYRQLPEEGLKFMVYLQKENIIDESGMPKERFSAEFPKEGPSILRIQQVVRGDSAAYFCASSPGSNEKLFFGSGTQLSVL.

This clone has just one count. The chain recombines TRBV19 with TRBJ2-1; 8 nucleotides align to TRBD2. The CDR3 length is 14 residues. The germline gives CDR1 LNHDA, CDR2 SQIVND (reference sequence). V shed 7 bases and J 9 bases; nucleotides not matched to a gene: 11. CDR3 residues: CASIPSILAGEQFF. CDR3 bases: TGTGCCAGTATACCCTCCATCCTAGCGGGTGAGCAGTTCTTC. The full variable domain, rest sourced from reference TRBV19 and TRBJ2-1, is DGGITQSPKYLFRKEGQNVTLSCEQNLNHDAMYWYRQDPGQGLRLIYYSQIVNDFQKGDIAEGYSVSREKKESFPLTVTSAQKNPTAFYLCASIPSILAGEQFFGPGTRLTVL.

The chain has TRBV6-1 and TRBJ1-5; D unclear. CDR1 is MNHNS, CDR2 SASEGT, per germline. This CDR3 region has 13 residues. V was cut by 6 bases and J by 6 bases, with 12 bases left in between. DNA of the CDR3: TGTGCCAGCAGGCAATTGGTAGGTCAGCCCCAGCATTTT. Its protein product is CASRQLVGQPQHF.